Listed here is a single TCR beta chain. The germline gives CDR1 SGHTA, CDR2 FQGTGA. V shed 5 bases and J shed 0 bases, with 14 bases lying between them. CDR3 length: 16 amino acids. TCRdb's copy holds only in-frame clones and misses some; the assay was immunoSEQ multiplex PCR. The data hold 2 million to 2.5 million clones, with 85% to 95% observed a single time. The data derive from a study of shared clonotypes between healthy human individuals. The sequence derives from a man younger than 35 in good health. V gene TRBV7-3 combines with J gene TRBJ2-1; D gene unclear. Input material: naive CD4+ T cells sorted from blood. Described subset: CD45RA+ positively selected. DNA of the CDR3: TGTGCCAGCAGCGCTACTACGGCGAGCTCCTACAATGAGCAGTTCTTC. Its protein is CASSATTASSYNEQFF.